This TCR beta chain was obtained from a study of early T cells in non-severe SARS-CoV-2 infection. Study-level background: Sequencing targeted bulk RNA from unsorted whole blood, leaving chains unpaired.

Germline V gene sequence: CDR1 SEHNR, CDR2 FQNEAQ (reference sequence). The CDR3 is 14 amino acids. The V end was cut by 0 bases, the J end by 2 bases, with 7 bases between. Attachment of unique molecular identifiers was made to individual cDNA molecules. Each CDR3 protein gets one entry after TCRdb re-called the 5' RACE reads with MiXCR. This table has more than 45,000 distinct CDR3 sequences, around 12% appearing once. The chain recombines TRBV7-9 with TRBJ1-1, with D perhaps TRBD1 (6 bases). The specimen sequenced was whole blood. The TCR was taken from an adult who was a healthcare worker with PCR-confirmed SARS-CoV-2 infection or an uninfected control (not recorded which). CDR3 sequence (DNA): TGTGCCAGCAGCTTAGCGGGGGCTAACACTGAAGCTTTCTTT. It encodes CASSLAGANTEAFF.